The 20 T cell receptor beta chains below all came from one sample that was sequenced in a study of blood T cell repertoires in COVID-19. Using immunoSEQ multiplex PCR, the repertoire was profiled, and TCRdb retains in-frame clones only, with some absent. The sample shows a few hundred thousand clones, roughly nine tenths of them seen only once. Sequences were obtained from PBMCs or T cells enriched from blood (not recorded which). The receptors were sampled from a human donor in a cohort exposed to, infected with or recovered from COVID-19 (not recorded which). The donor label of this sample is uncertain.

This clone was counted once. This chain connects TRBV12-3 or TRBV12-4 to TRBJ1-1, with D perhaps matching TRBD1 (6 bases). Trimming removed 6 bases at V and 11 bases at J, with 16 bases between. The CDR3 consists of 12 residues. The CDR3 DNA reads TGTGCCAGCAGACCTACAGGGTCGGGGGCTTTCTTT. Protein product: CASRPTGSGAFF.

This chain joins TRBV29-1 and TRBJ2-2; a weak D match, TRBD1 (6 bases). This CDR3 spans 13 amino acids. Germline CDR1 and CDR2: SQVTM and ANQGSEA. Trimming pared 4 bases from V and 5 bases from J, leaving 11 bases between. The CDR3 DNA is TGCAGCGTTGCAGGGGTGGGAACCGGGGAGCTGTTTTTT. Protein: CSVAGVGTGELFF.

The V call is TRBV12-3 or TRBV12-4, the J call TRBJ1-2, with D unclear. Trimming stripped 6 bases from V and 12 bases from J, with 8 bases between. The CDR3 length is 9 residues. The CDR3 DNA reads TGTGCCAGCAGCCCTCCTAACACCTTC. This codes for CASSPPNTF.

This rearrangement joins TRBV27 to TRBJ1-4; 9 bases fit TRBD1. J was trimmed by 8 bases and V by 5 bases; bases with no gene match: 6. The CDR3 totals 14 residues. Germline V lookup: CDR1 MNHEY, CDR2 SMNVEV (reference sequence). Here the CDR3 reads CASSLRDREEKLFF. Here the CDR3 DNA reads TGTGCCAGCAGTCTCCGGGACAGGGAGGAAAAACTGTTTTTT.

In DNA, the CDR3 is TGTGCCAGCAGTTCCCGGACTAGCGGCATATACACCGGGGAGCTGTTTTTT. Encoded protein: CASSSRTSGIYTGELFF. The rearrangement uses TRBV11-3 and TRBJ2-2; TRBD2 aligns across 10 bases. The V segment lost 6 bases and the J segment 3 bases; nucleotides outside the gene matches: 10. This CDR3 spans 17 amino acids. Looked up from germline, CDR1 is SGHNT and CDR2 is YENEEA. The whole variable domain, filled in from reference TRBV11-3 and TRBJ2-2, reads EAGVVQSPRYKIIEKKQPVAFWCNPISGHNTLYWYLQNLGQGPELLIRYENEEAVDDSQLPKDRFSAERLKGVDSTLKIQPAELGDSAVYLCASSSRTSGIYTGELFFGEGSRLTVL.

The chain links TRBV4-2 to TRBJ1-6; 7 positions agree with TRBD1. J gave up 8 bases and V 5 bases, and 9 bases lay outside the gene matches. This CDR3 contains 15 residues. Germline CDR1 reads LGHNA; CDR2 reads YNFKEQ. The CDR3 DNA reads as TGTGCCAGCAGCTCTGACCCTAGGGGGCATTCACCCCTCCACTTT. Its protein is CASSSDPRGHSPLHF.

This rearrangement joins TRBV11-2 to TRBJ1-1; the D is unclear. The V gene lost 4 bases and the J gene lost 3 bases, with 12 bases spanning the gap. Per germline, CDR1 SGHAT and CDR2 FQNNGV. The CDR3 has 14 residues. CDR3 in DNA: TGTGCCAGCAGCTCCCAGGTGCCGCACACTGAAGCTTTCTTT. This encodes CASSSQVPHTEAFF.

The V gene is TRBV19, the J gene TRBJ2-7, with TRBD1 as a possible D gene (6 bases). The V and J ends lost 3 bases and 1 base respectively, with 13 bases between them. This CDR3 region has 15 residues. Germline V gives CDR1 LNHDA, CDR2 SQIVND (reference sequence). DNA of the CDR3: TGTGCCAGTAGTATTATAACAGGGAATTCCTACGAGCAGTACTTC. Translation: CASSIITGNSYEQYF. Full variable domain (missing parts from reference TRBV19 and TRBJ2-7): DGGITQSPKYLFRKEGQNVTLSCEQNLNHDAMYWYRQDPGQGLRLIYYSQIVNDFQKGDIAEGYSVSREKKESFPLTVTSAQKNPTAFYLCASSIITGNSYEQYFGPGTRLTVT.

This clone occurred a few times. This sequence joins TRBV11-2 and TRBJ1-4, with 10 bases fitting TRBD1. The germline V gene encodes CDR1 SGHAT and CDR2 FQNNGV. The V and J ends lost 2 bases and 3 bases, in that order; junction bases with no gene match: 3. This CDR3 has 16 residues. The CDR3 coding sequence is TGTGCCAGCAGCTTAAGGGGACAGGGGTCTAATGAAAAACTGTTTTTT. Its translation is CASSLRGQGSNEKLFF.

The V call is TRBV3-1 (or the pseudogene TRBV3-2), the J call TRBJ1-1; no clear D. Germline values: CDR1 LGHDT, CDR2 YNNKEL (reference sequence). The CDR3 covers 15 residues. V was trimmed by 4 bases and J by 6 bases, leaving 18 bases between them. CDR3 DNA: TGTGCCAGCAGCCCCTCGGTCGGGGTCAGCGCTGAAGCTTTCTTT. This sequence encodes CASSPSVGVSAEAFF.

Comments on this clone: The junction shows a germline mismatch at one end, possibly a read error. The same CDR3 is also encoded by other DNA sequences in this sample. The chain links TRBV7-9 to TRBJ1-1; D ambiguous. This CDR3 spans 11 amino acids. Germline V gene sequence: CDR1 SEHNR, CDR2 FQNEAQ (reference sequence). In DNA form, the CDR3 reads TGTGCCAGCAGTTTAGCCGAGAAAGCTTTCTTT. Translating gives CASSLAEKAFF.

The rearrangement joins TRBV19 to TRBJ2-1, with TRBD2 matching 9 bases. This CDR3 has 17 residues. The germline V gene encodes CDR1 LNHDA and CDR2 SQIVND (reference sequence). Trimming cost V 10 bases and J 5 bases; bases outside gene matches: 18. As DNA, the CDR3 is TGTGCCACCCTCGGGACTAGCCGTGAAGGGTGGCACAATGAGCAGTTCTTC. Translating it yields CATLGTSREGWHNEQFF.

The V gene is TRBV2, the J gene TRBJ1-3; D might be TRBD1 (6 bases). Trimming cost V 4 bases and J 2 bases, with 9 bases left between them. Germline V gene lookup returns CDR1 SNHLY and CDR2 FYNNEI. The CDR3 runs 14 residues. DNA for the CDR3: TGTGCCAGCAGTGTTCGGACAGCTGGAAACACCATATATTTT. It is translated as CASSVRTAGNTIYF. Filled out from reference TRBV2 and TRBJ1-3, the complete variable domain reads EPEVTQTPSHQVTQMGQEVILRCVPISNHLYFYWYRQILGQKVEFLVSFYNNEISEKSEIFDDQFSVERPDGSNFTLKIRSTKLEDSAMYFCASSVRTAGNTIYFGEGSWLTVV.

The J gene is TRBJ1-1, the V gene TRBV6-6, with 9 nucleotides matching TRBD1. V lost 5 bases, J lost 5 bases, and 9 bases stayed unmatched. The CDR3 runs to 15 residues. The V gene's germline CDR1 is MNHNY and CDR2 SVGAGI (reference sequence). The CDR3 loop is CASSPGTGWGTEAFF. DNA of the CDR3: TGTGCCAGCAGTCCCGGGACAGGGTGGGGGACTGAAGCTTTCTTT.

V and J are TRBV6-2 or TRBV6-3 and TRBJ2-5, with D uncertain. The germline V and J ends were trimmed by 2 bases and 11 bases, with 6 bases remaining between them. CDR1 and CDR2 from the germline V gene are MNHEY and SVGEGT. This CDR3 is 10 amino acids long. The CDR3 DNA reads as TGTGCCAGCAGTTACCGAGCTCAGTACTTC. Translating gives CASSYRAQYF.

The rearrangement uses TRBV7-2 and TRBJ2-7, with 9 bases fitting TRBD1. V was pared by 4 bases and J by 9 bases, with 4 bases of the junction left unmatched. This CDR3 has 12 residues. Germline loops: CDR1 SGHTA, CDR2 FQGNSA. The CDR3 spells CASSWTGAGQYF. The CDR3 DNA sequence: TGTGCCAGCAGCTGGACAGGGGCGGGGCAGTACTTC.

This chain links TRBV6-5 with TRBJ1-4, with TRBD1 identical over 8 bases. CDR1 is MNHEY, CDR2 SVGAGI, per germline. The ends lost 8 bases at V and 8 bases at J; junction bases unmatched: 4. The CDR3 is made up of 12 amino acids. CDR3 residues: CASQGAWEKLFF. DNA of the CDR3: TGTGCCAGCCAGGGGGCTTGGGAAAAACTGTTTTTT.

The chain joins TRBV15 to TRBJ1-4; 11 nucleotides line up with TRBD1. The CDR3 has 17 residues. With V trimmed by 2 bases and J by 7 bases, 9 bases remained unmatched. From germline, CDR1 is LNHNV and CDR2 YYDKDF (reference sequence). CDR3: CATSRRSRTGGGEKLFF. Written as DNA, the CDR3 is TGTGCCACCAGCAGACGTTCCCGGACAGGGGGCGGTGAAAAACTGTTTTTT.

As to this clone: The sample holds other DNA sequences that translate to the same CDR3. The chain joins TRBV11-3 to TRBJ2-1, with 9 bases aligning to TRBD2. The CDR3 has 15 amino acids. V shed 1 base, J shed 4 bases, and the junction held 2 bases outside the gene matches. Germline CDR1 and CDR2: SGHNT and YENEEA. The CDR3 region has the DNA TGTGCCAGCAGCTTAGGCGGGGGGGCGTACAATGAGCAGTTCTTC. This codes for CASSLGGGAYNEQFF.

The rearrangement joins TRBV5-1 to TRBJ2-1, with D possibly matching TRBD1 (5 bases). CDR1 and CDR2 (germline): SGHRS, YFSETQ. V lost 0 bases to trimming and J lost 2 bases, with 12 bases between them. CDR3 length: 16 residues. Written as DNA, the CDR3 is TGCGCCAGCAGCTTGGTCGGCAGGGCCCCCTACAATGAGCAGTTCTTC. Protein product: CASSLVGRAPYNEQFF.